Listed here are 17 T cell receptor beta chains from one sample, sequenced in a study of cytomegalovirus exposure and HLA in healthy donors. Researchers ran the PCR with 60 Vbeta and 13 Jbeta primers. Sequenced by immunoSEQ multiplex PCR; TCRdb stores in-frame clones only, minus some. Of some 220,000 clones in the sample, 70% to 85% were seen once. Sequenced material: PBMCs. Receptors originate from a woman aged 40-49 years in good health and CMV-seronegative.

J is TRBJ1-3 and V is TRBV5-1, with 7 nucleotides matching TRBD1. Germline CDR1 SGHRS, CDR2 YFSETQ. The CDR3 extends over 15 amino acids. The V and J ends lost 2 bases and 2 bases, in that order; junction bases with no gene match: 4. CDR3 in DNA: TGCGCCAGCAGCTTCACAGGGGATACTGGAAACACCATATATTTT. Its protein is CASSFTGDTGNTIYF.

The chain is built from TRBV7-2 and TRBJ1-1; the match to TRBD1 covers 8 bases. Germline-derived CDR1 and CDR2 are SGHTA and FQGNSA. This CDR3 region has 14 residues. The V and J ends lost 5 bases and 5 bases, in that order; junction bases with no gene match: 7. CDR3 region: CASSPYRGITEAFF. In nucleotides, the CDR3 is TGTGCCAGCAGCCCATACAGGGGGATTACTGAAGCTTTCTTT.

This clone was observed a handful of times. V gene TRBV6-4 combines with J gene TRBJ2-1, with D perhaps TRBD1 (5 bases). The CDR3 extends over 14 amino acids. The V and J ends lost 6 bases and 6 bases respectively, with 15 bases between them. Germline CDR1 is MRHNA and CDR2 is SNTAGT. CDR3 DNA sequence: TGTGCCAGCAGCCCACAATTAGGGGTCAATGAGCAGTTCTTC. Translation gives CASSPQLGVNEQFF.

V and J are TRBV9 and TRBJ1-1; 7 nucleotides agree with TRBD1. Germline-derived CDR1 and CDR2 are SGDLS and YYNGEE. The CDR3 is 13 residues long. V dropped 3 bases and J dropped 4; count of bases not matched to a gene: 3. DNA of the CDR3: TGTGCCAGCAGCGAAGGGGGCCCCACTGAAGCTTTCTTT. Protein: CASSEGGPTEAFF.

V is TRBV7-2 and J is TRBJ2-2, with 7 bases identical to TRBD1. The CDR3 is 15 amino acids. The J segment lost 7 bases and the V segment lost 4 bases, leaving 9 bases of the junction unmatched. CDR1 and CDR2 from the germline V gene are SGHTA and FQGNSA. CDR3 in amino acids: CASSSMTGPYGELFF. The CDR3 DNA is TGTGCCAGCAGCTCAATGACAGGGCCCTACGGGGAGCTGTTTTTT.

This rearrangement joins TRBV18 to TRBJ2-7, with D perhaps TRBD1 (5 bases). V was shortened by 2 bases and J by 3 bases, with 11 bases between the two germline ends. The CDR3 has 14 residues. The germline V gene encodes CDR1 KGHSH and CDR2 LQKENI. CDR3 sequence: CASSPWQGSYEQYF. CDR3 nucleotides: TGTGCCAGCTCACCATGGCAGGGTAGCTACGAGCAGTACTTC.

The rearrangement joins TRBV19 to TRBJ1-2; D is possibly TRBD1 (5 bases). This CDR3 spans 17 amino acids. Germline V gives CDR1 LNHDA, CDR2 SQIVND (reference sequence). V was trimmed by 3 bases and J by 0 bases, leaving 17 bases between them. The CDR3 sequence: CASSIRTPGMSNYGYTF. DNA for the CDR3: TGTGCCAGTAGTATCCGAACTCCAGGGATGTCTAACTATGGCTACACCTTC.

The chain is built from TRBV4-3 and TRBJ2-7, with a tentative D call TRBD1 (6 bases). The CDR3 is 13 amino acids. V dropped 1 base and J dropped 5 bases, with 9 bases sitting between them. Germline assignment: CDR1 LGHNA and CDR2 YSLEER. This CDR3 reads CASSQVTGNEQYF. The CDR3 bases are TGCGCCAGCAGCCAAGTGACAGGAAACGAGCAGTACTTC.

This clone was counted a few times. CDR3 residues: CASRNSGVNQPQHF. In DNA, the CDR3 is TGTGCCAGCAGGAATTCAGGGGTCAATCAGCCCCAGCATTTT. V usage is TRBV6-5 and J usage is TRBJ1-5; tentative D call: TRBD1 (6 bases). Germline CDR1 is MNHEY and CDR2 is SVGAGI. The CDR3 extends over 14 amino acids. Trimming left V 6 bases short and J 3 bases short, with 12 bases between.

The V call is TRBV7-6, the J call TRBJ1-3; D gene unclear. Per germline, CDR1 SGHVS and CDR2 FNYEAQ. Trimming pared 6 bases from V and 4 bases from J, leaving 10 bases between. CDR3 length equals 13 residues. The CDR3 sequence: CASSPTTGNTIYF. CDR3 nucleotide sequence: TGTGCCAGCAGTCCGACTACCGGAAACACCATATATTTT.

This clone was seen more than once but under ten times. The chain combines TRBV6-5 with TRBJ1-1, with TRBD1 matching 10 bases. Germline trimming cut 4 bases from V and 1 base from J; bases unmatched to any gene: 6. Germline V CDR1 and CDR2: MNHEY, SVGAGI. The CDR3 consists of 16 residues. The CDR3 region is CASSSGQGRGNTEAFF. Here the CDR3 DNA reads TGTGCCAGCAGTTCGGGACAGGGGAGAGGGAACACTGAAGCTTTCTTT.

This clone appeared a few times. The J gene is TRBJ1-5, the V gene TRBV2; 8 nucleotides line up with TRBD1. The CDR3 spans 15 residues. The germline CDR1 and CDR2 sequences are SNHLY and FYNNEI. After removal of 6 bases from V and 2 bases from J, the junction contained 6 bases not matched to a gene. The chain's CDR3 is CASSGQGWGNQPQHF. As DNA, the CDR3 is TGTGCCAGCAGCGGACAGGGCTGGGGCAATCAGCCCCAGCATTTT.

The gene calls are TRBV18 and TRBJ2-7, with unresolved D. The V gene's germline CDR1 is KGHSH and CDR2 LQKENI. Trimming took off 0 bases at V and 3 bases at J, with 12 bases between the two ends. CDR3 length: 15 residues. The CDR3 loop reads CASSPPAAGDYEQYF. The CDR3 nucleotides are TGTGCCAGCTCACCACCGGCAGCCGGAGACTACGAGCAGTACTTC.

The chain uses TRBV6-1 and TRBJ1-5; a possible D gene is TRBD1 (5 bases). From germline, CDR1 is MNHNS and CDR2 SASEGT. With 4 bases removed from V and 11 bases from J, the gap between germline ends came to 18 bases. The CDR3 consists of 14 residues. CDR3 DNA sequence: TGTGCCAGCAGTGTAGCGGGACTCCCAAAGGCCCAGCATTTT. Protein sequence: CASSVAGLPKAQHF.

The rearrangement joins TRBV30 to TRBJ1-2; no reliable D call. The V end was cut by 2 bases, the J end by 6 bases, with 16 bases between. The CDR3 is 14 residues long. Per the germline V gene, CDR1 is GTSNPN and CDR2 is SVGIG (reference sequence). CDR3 sequence reads: CAWSWEREWDGYTF. CDR3 bases: TGTGCCTGGAGTTGGGAGCGGGAGTGGGATGGCTACACCTTC.

CDR3 DNA: TGTGCCAGCAGGCCGAGGGAGGGTATGGTAACTGAAGCTTTCTTT. Residues: CASRPREGMVTEAFF. The rearrangement joins TRBV7-9 to TRBJ1-1; unclear D gene. Trimming cost V 6 bases and J 5 bases, with 19 bases left between them. Germline CDR1 SEHNR, CDR2 FQNEAQ (reference sequence). The CDR3 sequence is 15 residues long.

The chain couples TRBV7-9 to TRBJ2-3; D may be TRBD2 (5 bases). This CDR3 contains 14 residues. Trimming took 2 bases from V and 4 from J, leaving 10 bases between them. Germline CDR1 reads SEHNR; CDR2 reads FQNEAQ (reference sequence). CDR3 bases: TGTGCCAGCAGCTTACGGACTGACCCAGATACGCAGTATTTT. Encoded protein: CASSLRTDPDTQYF.